This T cell receptor beta chain is drawn from a study of T cells in Graves' hyperthyroidism and ophthalmopathy (dated by TCRdb to between 2018 and 2021). Background for the entire study: To identify distinguishing TCR V-J signatures, a discovery cohort of 100 patients was used, comprising some 43 with Graves' ophthalmopathy and around 60 with stable Graves' hyperthyroidism. Following sampling, methimazole starting at 30 mg daily was given to hyperthyroidism patients, and high-dose intravenous methylprednisolone was given to ophthalmopathy patients. Whether ophthalmopathy could be predicted prospectively was tested in an independent validation cohort made up of roughly 19 hyperthyroidism patients plus 17 patients who later progressed to ophthalmopathy. TCR Vbeta CDR3 sequencing of 120 to 150 peripheral blood samples (approximately 44 ophthalmopathy, 75 to 85 hyperthyroidism and roughly 17 progressor patients) is reported in the paper. In addition, the study compared T-cell repertoires in thyroid tissue and in blood from six Graves' hyperthyroidism patients. The roughly 91 discovery patients were randomly divided into training and test sets at a 7:3 ratio.

A patient counted as having stable Graves' hyperthyroidism if no progression to ophthalmopathy occurred over 18 months of follow-up. Hyperthyroidism patients were newly diagnosed, with disease duration under 2 months, and aged 18 to 65 years. The study excluded patients with uncontrolled infections, other autoimmune diseases, pregnancy or lactation. Clinical symptoms, serum thyroxine and TRAb, thyroid ultrasound, and orbital computed tomography formed the basis for the diagnoses. Total RNA was extracted using Trizol reagent, and RNA quality was assessed on an Agilent 2100 Bioanalyzer. What the research found in general, with its limitations: Ophthalmopathy was separated from stable hyperthyroidism by a 13 V-J signature model, with around 90% sensitivity and approximately 84% specificity obtained in cross-validation and 80%/75% obtained in testing. During validation, the model predicted progression to ophthalmopathy a median of approximately 7 months ahead of onset, with around 71% sensitivity and 72% to 85% specificity. No statistical method was used to fix the sample size in advance, and group allocation was not hidden from the investigators. Most expanded thyroid clonotypes (frequency above 0.001) were also detected in blood, a finding suggesting that blood repertoires may reflect thyroid immune responses.

The CDR3 runs 13 residues from the cysteine to the phenylalanine. The kept DNA is CDR3 alone, 39 bases in frame from the first base. The germline V gene (reference sequence) provides CDR1 MNHEY and CDR2 SMNVEV. V was cut back by 10 bases and J by 3 bases, leaving a gap of 14 bases between them. Concerning this clonotype: This clone's antigen is unknown. The input lacks base qualities; no much larger clone sits a single base away.

TCR beta CDR3 regions were amplified from RNA transcripts. The first round of RT-PCR for the TCR CDR3 was performed with the HTBI primer set and the Qiagen OneStep RT-PCR kit. The libraries were constructed in a second round of multiplex PCR and then size-selected and purified. The libraries were sequenced on an Illumina HiSeq2000 using paired-end 100 bp reads. From the authors' description of their analysis: SOAPnuke was used to process the raw data, throwing out any read that contained adapters or uncalled bases, had a mean Phred below 15, or lacked an exact constant-primer or identifier match. COPE v1.2.5 was used to merge the high-quality paired reads, and each unique nucleotide sequence was defined as a clonotype. Clonotypes were aligned to IMGT TRBV, TRBD and TRBJ reference segments using MiTCR v1.1. Analysis was restricted to V-J combinations with a frequency above 0.0001, which covered about 99% of repertoires. A TCS score was defined as the ratio of F50 (clonal expansion) to E x V (chaos), with BLOSUM62-based TCRdist applied between CDR3 peptides within each V-J. Welch's t-statistics and random forest reduced some 510 V-J features to 13, which were used in a naive Bayes classifier (R e1071). The similarity between thyroid and blood repertoires was quantified using the Morisita-Horn index. TCRdb itself trimmed the public reads at Q25 with fastp, ran MiXCR and retained productive beta chains. Entries that share a CDR3 protein sequence are merged under the most common genes and DNA. The V and J calls here are based on TCRdb, not the publication. This sample holds 75,000 to 100,000 distinct CDR3 sequences; roughly 40% were observed only once. Together, the top ten hold approximately 10% of the sample.

The chain is encoded by TRBV27 joined to TRBJ2-3; TRBD2 is perhaps the D gene, given 5 matching bases. The receptor comes from a woman aged 25 to 39 with Graves' hyperthyroidism. Sample: peripheral blood or thyroid tissue (not recorded which). The nucleotide sequence is TGTGCCACCGGGATTTTGGAGACAGATACGCAGTATTTT. Its protein product is CATGILETDTQYF.